This passage covers 24 T cell receptor beta chains from one sample sequenced in a study of T cell changes during pregnancy in multiple sclerosis (dated by TCRdb to the late 2010s). Library construction relied on the immunoSEQ multiplex PCR assay. Held by TCRdb, this immuneACCESS table contains in-frame sequences only and omits some clones. Under half of the omission traces to an unresolved V gene where checked; the cause of the rest is unknown. This sample holds 35,000 to 55,000 clones; approximately 92% were observed only once. More than 3% of the sample is held by the ten biggest clonotypes. Material: CD8+ T cells from peripheral blood mononuclear cells, obtained after pregnancy. These receptors came from a female donor with multiple sclerosis, enrolled in a pregnancy study.

The gene calls are TRBV19 and TRBJ1-1; no reliable D call. Trimming pared 1 base from V and 6 bases from J, leaving 12 bases between. Germline assignment: CDR1 LNHDA and CDR2 SQIVND (reference sequence). This CDR3 spans 14 amino acids. As DNA, the CDR3 is TGTGCCAGTAGTATAGGATTTGGTGACTCTGAAGCTTTCTTT. Translation gives CASSIGFGDSEAFF. Full variable domain (outside the CDR3, taken from reference TRBV19 and TRBJ1-1): DGGITQSPKYLFRKEGQNVTLSCEQNLNHDAMYWYRQDPGQGLRLIYYSQIVNDFQKGDIAEGYSVSREKKESFPLTVTSAQKNPTAFYLCASSIGFGDSEAFFGQGTRLTVV.

This chain uses TRBV4-1 with TRBJ2-4; 8 nucleotides align to TRBD1. Trimming took 5 bases from V and 5 from J; bases not matched to a gene: 5. Looked up from germline, CDR1 is MGHRA and CDR2 is YSYEKL. The CDR3 loop spans 14 amino acids. The CDR3 reads CASSAQGAENIQYF. The DNA for the CDR3 is TGCGCCAGCAGCGCGCAGGGGGCAGAAAACATTCAGTACTTC.

This clone occurred once. Germline is not matched at one junction end, which may reflect a read error. V and J are TRBV7-9 and TRBJ2-1; D is uncertain. CDR1 is SEHNR, CDR2 FQNEAQ, per germline (reference sequence). The CDR3 runs 11 residues. The CDR3 DNA sequence: TGTGCCAGCAGCTCCTCCAATGAGCAGTTCTTC. Translating it yields CASSSSNEQFF.

A few counts support this clone. V is TRBV11-2 and J is TRBJ2-7; 10 bases align to TRBD2. CDR1 is SGHAT and CDR2 is FQNNGV in the germline V gene. Unmatched junction bases numbered 14, after V lost 0 bases and J lost 0 bases. CDR3 length equals 20 residues. The CDR3 DNA reads TGTGCCAGCAGCTTAGAGTTGGTCTCTAGCGGGGGCCCCAGCTCCTACGAGCAGTACTTC. Translation gives CASSLELVSSGGPSSYEQYF. Supplemented by reference TRBV11-2 and TRBJ2-7, the full variable domain reads EAGVAQSPRYKIIEKRQSVAFWCNPISGHATLYWYQQILGQGPKLLIQFQNNGVVDDSQLPKDRFSAERLKGVDSTLKIQPAKLEDSAVYLCASSLELVSSGGPSSYEQYFGPGTRLTVT.

Notes on this clone: Other nucleotide sequences from this sample produce the same CDR3. V gene TRBV5-1 combines with J gene TRBJ2-7; tentative D call: TRBD1 (6 bases). V was pared by 2 bases and J by 3 bases, with 9 bases between. The germline CDR1 and CDR2 sequences are SGHRS and YFSETQ. There are 13 residues in the CDR3. CDR3 bases: TGCGCCAGCAGCTTAGGGGGAGACTACGAGCAGTACTTC. It yields the protein CASSLGGDYEQYF.

This clone was detected only once. The V gene is TRBV7-6, the J gene TRBJ2-1; 9 bases line up with TRBD2. Losses at the gene ends were 2 bases for V and 8 bases for J; bases not matched to a gene: 7. This CDR3 contains 15 residues. Germline loops: CDR1 SGHVS, CDR2 FNYEAQ. CDR3 region: CASSLLAGMIHEQFF. In DNA form, the CDR3 reads TGTGCCAGCAGCTTACTAGCGGGAATGATCCATGAGCAGTTCTTC. Drawing the rest from reference TRBV7-6 and TRBJ2-1, the complete variable domain is GAGVSQSPRYKVTKRGQDVALRCDPISGHVSLYWYRQALGQGPEFLTYFNYEAQQDKSGLPNDRFSAERPEGSISTLTIQRTEQRDSAMYRCASSLLAGMIHEQFFGPGTRLTVL.

The rearrangement uses TRBV14 and TRBJ2-1; TRBD2 agrees at 9 bases. The CDR3 extends over 16 amino acids. Trimming cost V 0 bases and J 9 bases; bases outside gene matches: 9. Per germline, CDR1 SGHDN and CDR2 FVKESK. CDR3 coding DNA: TGTGCCAGCAGCCAAGATTGGGCGGGGGGGGTCCGTGAGCAGTTCTTC. Its protein product is CASSQDWAGGVREQFF.

The V and J genes are TRBV28 and TRBJ1-1; 7 bases are shared with TRBD1. Germline V gene lookup returns CDR1 MDHEN and CDR2 SYDVKM. The V segment lost 3 bases and the J segment 5 bases; nucleotides outside the gene matches: 9. This CDR3 comprises 15 residues. For the CDR3, the DNA is TGTGCCAGCAGTTTGACCACCGGGACAGTGACTGAAGCTTTCTTT. It translates to CASSLTTGTVTEAFF.

This rearrangement joins TRBV6-5 to TRBJ1-1, with 8 bases that match TRBD1. The CDR3 has 14 amino acids. The germline V gene encodes CDR1 MNHEY and CDR2 SVGAGI. Germline trimming cut 6 bases from V and 1 base from J; bases unmatched to any gene: 4. The CDR3 DNA is TGTGCCAGCAGACCACAGGGGGGGAACACTGAAGCTTTCTTT. This codes for CASRPQGGNTEAFF.

The J gene is TRBJ2-1, the V gene TRBV6-1, with 7 bases aligning to TRBD1. The CDR3 has 13 amino acids. Germline values: CDR1 MNHNS, CDR2 SASEGT. V was pared by 3 bases and J by 10 bases, with 6 bases of the junction left unmatched. CDR3 nucleotide sequence: TGTGCCAGCAGTGAGACAGGGACGAGGGAGCAGTTCTTC. Translating it yields CASSETGTREQFF.

V gene TRBV19 combines with J gene TRBJ1-1; TRBD1 matches 10 bases. Germline CDR1 is LNHDA and CDR2 is SQIVND (reference sequence). The J segment lost 4 bases and the V segment lost 8 bases, leaving 1 base of the junction unmatched. The CDR3 contains 12 residues. The CDR3 DNA reads as TGTGCCAGTCGGACAGGGGGCACTGAAGCTTTCTTT. This gives the protein CASRTGGTEAFF.

The CDR3 DNA is TGTGCCAGCAGCGTAGTGGGAGACTCCTACGAGCAGTACTTC. Its protein is CASSVVGDSYEQYF. The rearrangement joins TRBV9 to TRBJ2-7; possible D gene TRBD2, 5 bases. The CDR3 is made up of 14 amino acids. Trimming removed 0 bases at V and 0 bases at J, with 7 bases between. Germline loops: CDR1 SGDLS, CDR2 YYNGEE.

CDR3 residues: CATSSTGELFF. CDR3 DNA: TGTGCCACCTCCAGCACCGGGGAGCTGTTTTTT. V and J are TRBV2 and TRBJ2-2; the D is unclear. Germline V lookup: CDR1 SNHLY, CDR2 FYNNEI. This CDR3 is 11 amino acids long. V dropped 10 bases and J dropped 4 bases, with 7 bases sitting between them.

V is TRBV7-9 and J is TRBJ1-3; TRBD1 matches at 12 bases. Per the germline V gene, CDR1 is SEHNR and CDR2 is FQNEAQ (reference sequence). V trimming: 3 bases; J trimming: 8 bases; junction bases outside the gene matches: 11. This CDR3 is 17 amino acids long. The CDR3 DNA reads TGTGCCAGCAGCTTTTCCGGGACAGGGGGCCTCCGGGACACCATATATTTT. It codes for CASSFSGTGGLRDTIYF. The full variable domain, in which reference TRBV7-9 and TRBJ1-3 provide the parts outside the CDR3, is DTGVSQNPRHKITKRGQNVTFRCDPISEHNRLYWYRQTLGQGPEFLTYFQNEAQLEKSRLLSDRFSAERPKGSFSTLEIQRTEQGDSAMYLCASSFSGTGGLRDTIYFGEGSWLTVV.

This clone is deemed medium-sized. This sequence joins TRBV25-1 and TRBJ2-2; 7 bases are a match to TRBD1. Germline trimming cut 6 bases from V and 5 bases from J; bases unmatched to any gene: 15. CDR1 and CDR2 from the germline V gene are MGHDK and SYGVNS. The CDR3 length is 17 residues. As DNA, the CDR3 is TGTGCCAGCAGCCACGTGACAGGGTCGGAGTTAACCGGGGAGCTGTTTTTT. The encoded protein is CASSHVTGSELTGELFF.

The rearrangement uses TRBV4-1 and TRBJ2-1; 7 positions agree with TRBD2. Germline V gives CDR1 MGHRA, CDR2 YSYEKL. CDR3 length: 16 amino acids. V was clipped by 1 base and J by 4 bases; unmatched bases: 7. DNA for the CDR3: TGCGCCAGCAGCCAAGCCGGGACTACAAATTACAATGAGCAGTTCTTC. Residues: CASSQAGTTNYNEQFF.

The rearrangement links TRBV27 to TRBJ1-5; TRBD1 is a possible D gene (6 bases). There are 13 residues in the CDR3. CDR1 and CDR2 from the germline V gene are MNHEY and SMNVEV (reference sequence). The ends were cut back, 8 bases at V and 5 bases at J, with 13 bases in the middle. CDR3 amino acids: CASGWTAYQPQHF. DNA for the CDR3: TGTGCCAGCGGATGGACAGCATATCAGCCCCAGCATTTT.

This clone was seen a single time. V gene TRBV5-4 combines with J gene TRBJ1-1, with unresolved D. The CDR3 covers 16 residues. V dropped 3 bases and J dropped 7 bases, with 22 bases sitting between them. Germline loops: CDR1 SGHNT, CDR2 YYREEE (reference sequence). The CDR3 region has the DNA TGTGCCAGCAGCTATGGCAGGTCCGGGAGGCCGAATGAAGCTTTCTTT. It translates to CASSYGRSGRPNEAFF.

J is TRBJ2-3 and V is TRBV27; D is unclear. Trimming pared 5 bases from V and 0 bases from J, leaving 6 bases between. CDR3 length equals 13 residues. CDR1 is MNHEY, CDR2 SMNVEV, per germline (reference sequence). DNA for the CDR3: TGTGCCAGCAGTATTTTAAGCACAGATACGCAGTATTTT. Its protein product is CASSILSTDTQYF.

The chain employs TRBV4-3 and TRBJ2-1; 7 bases are a match to TRBD2. The CDR3 covers 15 residues. V lost 2 bases, J lost 8 bases, and 9 bases stayed unmatched. Germline loops: CDR1 LGHNA, CDR2 YSLEER. This CDR3 reads CASSQTRRRGDEQFF. The CDR3 DNA reads TGCGCCAGCAGCCAAACCCGTAGACGGGGGGATGAGCAGTTCTTC.

This chain connects TRBV6-6 to TRBJ2-1, with a weak D call TRBD1 (5 bases). The CDR3 runs to 13 residues. CDR1 is MNHNY, CDR2 SVGAGI, per germline (reference sequence). Trimming pared 2 bases from V and 9 bases from J, leaving 11 bases between. The CDR3 DNA reads as TGTGCCAGCAGTTACCAGGGTTTAATTGAGCAGTTCTTC. Its translation is CASSYQGLIEQFF.

This rearrangement joins TRBV4-3 to TRBJ1-1, with D maybe TRBD1 (5 bases). V lost 2 bases and J 1 base, leaving 8 bases between the germline ends. From germline, CDR1 is LGHNA and CDR2 YSLEER. The CDR3 sequence is 14 residues long. CDR3 in DNA: TGCGCCAGCAGCCAATCAACAGGGAACACTGAAGCTTTCTTT. The encoded protein is CASSQSTGNTEAFF.

This clone was recorded once. The chain employs TRBV15 and TRBJ2-3; 12 bases line up with TRBD2. The CDR3 spans 18 residues. Trimming cost V 0 bases and J 5 bases; bases outside gene matches: 9. CDR1 is LNHNV and CDR2 is YYDKDF in the germline V gene (reference sequence). The CDR3 region is CATSRDRASGGALDTQYF. The CDR3 nucleotides are TGTGCCACCAGCAGAGATCGGGCTAGCGGGGGGGCGTTAGATACGCAGTATTTT.

This chain uses TRBV27 with TRBJ2-2, with TRBD1 as a possible D gene (5 bases). Per the germline V gene, CDR1 is MNHEY and CDR2 is SMNVEV (reference sequence). This CDR3 has 15 amino acids. With 3 bases removed from V and 1 base from J, the gap between germline ends came to 9 bases. The CDR3 protein is CASSFLQGNTGELFF. CDR3 DNA sequence: TGTGCCAGCAGTTTTTTGCAGGGGAACACCGGGGAGCTGTTTTTT.